These 7 T cell receptor beta chains came from one sample sequenced in a study of T cell responses to AZD1222 COVID-19 vaccine. The data were produced by immunoSEQ multiplex PCR, yet TCRdb's version contains in-frame clones alone and is incomplete. The table has approximately 100,000 clones, approximately 88% seen once. The sample consisted of peripheral blood, taken on day 0 of AZD1222 vaccination. Receptors originate from an adult in good health.

The CDR3 sequence: CASSFGQGVNSPLHF. Here the CDR3 DNA reads TGTGCCAGCAGTTTTGGACAGGGGGTTAATTCACCCCTCCACTTT. V usage is TRBV7-2 and J usage is TRBJ1-6; 10 positions match TRBD1. J was trimmed by 6 bases and V by 6 bases; bases with no gene match: 5. The CDR3 totals 15 residues. From germline, CDR1 is SGHTA and CDR2 FQGNSA.

CDR3: CASRGGSSNEQFF. The CDR3 region has the DNA TGTGCCAGCCGGGGCGGGAGCAGTAATGAGCAGTTCTTC. The chain is built from TRBV25-1 and TRBJ2-1; 7 nucleotides match TRBD2. Germline V gives CDR1 MGHDK, CDR2 SYGVNS. V gave up 8 bases and J gave up 7 bases; unmatched junction bases: 8. The CDR3 length is 13 residues. Full variable domain (outside the CDR3, taken from reference TRBV25-1 and TRBJ2-1): EADIYQTPRYLVIGTGKKITLECSQTMGHDKMYWYQQDPGMELHLIHYSYGVNSTEKGDLSSESTVSRIRTEHFPLTLESARPSHTSQYLCASRGGSSNEQFFGPGTRLTVL.

The rearrangement uses TRBV14 and TRBJ1-4, with D unresolved. Germline loops: CDR1 SGHDN, CDR2 FVKESK. This CDR3 spans 14 amino acids. The V end lost 4 bases, the J end lost 7 bases, and 13 bases lay between the germline ends. The CDR3 here is CASSRGGGSEKLFF. In DNA form, the CDR3 reads TGTGCCAGCAGCCGGGGAGGTGGTAGTGAAAAACTGTTTTTT.

The CDR3 spells CASSPQWGPDQPQHF. DNA for the CDR3: TGTGCCAGCTCACCACAGTGGGGGCCCGATCAGCCCCAGCATTTT. The chain is built from TRBV18 and TRBJ1-5; D is possibly TRBD1 (6 bases). This CDR3 region has 15 residues. V lost 1 base and J 5 bases, leaving 12 bases between the germline ends. Germline V gene data show CDR1 as KGHSH and CDR2 as LQKENI.

About this clone: Other DNA sequences in the sample encode the same CDR3. CDR3 sequence reads: CAISDGSYEQYF. As DNA, the CDR3 is TGTGCCATCAGTGACGGCTCCTACGAGCAGTACTTC. The chain joins TRBV10-3 to TRBJ2-7; no clear D. This CDR3 is built from 12 residues. Per germline, CDR1 ENHRY and CDR2 SYGVKD. V was clipped by 3 bases and J by 0 bases, with 3 bases between them.

The genes are TRBV25-1 and TRBJ2-5, with 11 bases that match TRBD2. The CDR3 extends over 13 amino acids. Trimming removed 7 bases from V and 5 bases from J; junction bases left unmatched: 3. Germline loops: CDR1 MGHDK, CDR2 SYGVNS. The CDR3 DNA reads TGTGCCAGCACGACTAGCGGGATTGAGACCCAGTACTTC. This sequence encodes CASTTSGIETQYF.

The gene calls are TRBV6-2 or TRBV6-3 and TRBJ1-5; no reliable D call. The V gene lost 4 bases and the J gene lost 8 bases, with 6 bases spanning the gap. CDR1 and CDR2 (germline): MNHEY, SVGEGT. CDR3 length equals 11 residues. This CDR3 is CASSSKEPQHF. CDR3 nucleotides: TGTGCCAGCAGTTCTAAGGAGCCCCAGCATTTT.